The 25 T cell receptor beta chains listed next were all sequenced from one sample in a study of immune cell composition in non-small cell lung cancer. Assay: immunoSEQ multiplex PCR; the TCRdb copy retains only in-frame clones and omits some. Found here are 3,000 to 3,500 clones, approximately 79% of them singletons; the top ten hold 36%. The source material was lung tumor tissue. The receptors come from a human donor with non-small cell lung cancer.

The CDR3 loop is CATSTSGRGNYGYTF. DNA of the CDR3: TGTGCCACCAGCACCTCCGGACGGGGAAACTATGGCTACACCTTC. V usage is TRBV15 and J usage is TRBJ1-2; no clear D gene. Germline CDR1 reads LNHNV; CDR2 reads YYDKDF (reference sequence). The CDR3 consists of 15 residues. Deletions cut 4 bases from V and 2 bases from J, with 14 bases between.

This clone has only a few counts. CDR3 loop: CASSLATGGPPDTQYF. Written as DNA, the CDR3 is TGTGCCAGCAGCTTAGCGACGGGGGGGCCCCCAGATACGCAGTATTTT. This chain joins TRBV11-2 and TRBJ2-3, with TRBD2 matching 8 bases. The CDR3 has 16 residues. The trim removed 1 base at V and 4 bases at J, leaving 7 bases unmatched. CDR1 SGHAT and CDR2 FQNNGV come from the germline V gene.

The CDR3 is CASSPDRGYGYTF. The CDR3, as DNA: TGTGCCAGCTCACCAGACAGGGGGTATGGCTACACCTTC. This sequence joins TRBV18 and TRBJ1-2, with TRBD1 identical over 9 bases. J lost 5 bases, V lost 2 bases, and 0 bases had no gene match. Per germline, CDR1 KGHSH and CDR2 LQKENI. The CDR3 extends over 13 amino acids.

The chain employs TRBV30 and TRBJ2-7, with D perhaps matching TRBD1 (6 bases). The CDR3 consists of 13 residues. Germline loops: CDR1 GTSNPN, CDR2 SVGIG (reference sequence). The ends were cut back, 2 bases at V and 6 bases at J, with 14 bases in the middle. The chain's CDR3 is CAWSRPGVSEQYF. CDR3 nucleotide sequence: TGTGCCTGGAGTAGGCCAGGGGTATCCGAGCAGTACTTC.

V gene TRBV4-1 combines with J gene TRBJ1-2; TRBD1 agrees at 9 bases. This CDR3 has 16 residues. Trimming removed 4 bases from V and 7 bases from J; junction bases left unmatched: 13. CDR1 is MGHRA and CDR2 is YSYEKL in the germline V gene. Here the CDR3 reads CASSLEKDRGLFGYTF. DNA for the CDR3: TGCGCCAGCAGCCTAGAGAAGGACAGGGGTCTCTTTGGCTACACCTTC.

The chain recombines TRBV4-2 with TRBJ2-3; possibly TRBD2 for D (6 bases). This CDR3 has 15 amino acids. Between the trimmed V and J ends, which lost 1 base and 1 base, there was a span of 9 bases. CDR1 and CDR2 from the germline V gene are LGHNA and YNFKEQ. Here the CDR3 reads CASSQGGEGTDTQYF. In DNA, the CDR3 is TGTGCCAGCAGCCAAGGTGGGGAGGGCACAGATACGCAGTATTTT.

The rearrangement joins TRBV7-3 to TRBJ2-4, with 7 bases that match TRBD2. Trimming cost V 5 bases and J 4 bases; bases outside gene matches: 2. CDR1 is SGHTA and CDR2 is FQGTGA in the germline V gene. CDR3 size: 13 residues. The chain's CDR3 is CASSPGGKNIQYF. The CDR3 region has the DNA TGTGCCAGCAGCCCCGGGGGGAAAAACATTCAGTACTTC.

CDR3 bases: TGTGCCAGCCTCGGTAAGGGGGCTTGGGACTATGGCTACACCTTC. Amino acids: CASLGKGAWDYGYTF. V is TRBV2 and J is TRBJ1-2; the match to TRBD1 covers 7 bases. This CDR3 has 15 amino acids. Germline V gene data show CDR1 as SNHLY and CDR2 as FYNNEI. V gave up 8 bases and J gave up 3 bases; unmatched junction bases: 12.

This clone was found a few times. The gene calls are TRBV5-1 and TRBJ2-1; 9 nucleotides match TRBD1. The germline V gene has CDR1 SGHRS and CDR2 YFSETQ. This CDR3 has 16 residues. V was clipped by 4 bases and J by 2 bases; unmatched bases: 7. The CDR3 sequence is CASSALTGGPYNEQFF. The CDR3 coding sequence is TGCGCCAGCAGCGCGCTGACAGGGGGTCCCTACAATGAGCAGTTCTTC.

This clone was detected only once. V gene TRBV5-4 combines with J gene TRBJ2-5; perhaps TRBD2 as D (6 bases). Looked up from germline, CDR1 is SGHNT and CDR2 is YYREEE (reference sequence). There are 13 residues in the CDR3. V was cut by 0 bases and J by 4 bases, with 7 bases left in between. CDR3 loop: CASSLEAGETQYF. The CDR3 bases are TGTGCCAGCAGCTTGGAAGCGGGAGAGACCCAGTACTTC.

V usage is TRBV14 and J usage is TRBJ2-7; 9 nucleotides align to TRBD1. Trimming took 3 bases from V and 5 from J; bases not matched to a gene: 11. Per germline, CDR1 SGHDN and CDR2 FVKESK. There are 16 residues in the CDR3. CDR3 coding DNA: TGTGCCAGCAGCCATCGGCCCGACAGGGGGAAGGACGAGCAGTACTTC. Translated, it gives CASSHRPDRGKDEQYF.

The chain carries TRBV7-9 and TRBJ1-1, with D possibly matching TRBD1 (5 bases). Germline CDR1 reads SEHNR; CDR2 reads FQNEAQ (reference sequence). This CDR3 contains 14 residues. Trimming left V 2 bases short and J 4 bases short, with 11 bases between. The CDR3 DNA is TGTGCCAGCAGCTTATTAGGGGCAGGCACTGAAGCTTTCTTT. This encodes CASSLLGAGTEAFF.

CDR3 protein: CASSLGQGAREQYF. As DNA, the CDR3 is TGCGCCAGCAGCTTGGGGCAGGGGGCGCGGGAGCAGTACTTC. This chain connects TRBV5-1 to TRBJ2-7; 8 bases fit TRBD1. After removal of 0 bases from V and 7 bases from J, the junction contained 6 bases not matched to a gene. CDR1 and CDR2 from the germline V gene are SGHRS and YFSETQ. The CDR3 is 14 residues long.

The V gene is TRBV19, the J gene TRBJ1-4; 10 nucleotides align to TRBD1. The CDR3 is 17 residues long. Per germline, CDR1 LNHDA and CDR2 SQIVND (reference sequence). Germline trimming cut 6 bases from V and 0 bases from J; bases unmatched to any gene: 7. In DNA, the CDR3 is TGTGCCAGTAGCCGGGACAGGGGTTTTGCAACTAATGAAAAACTGTTTTTT. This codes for CASSRDRGFATNEKLFF.

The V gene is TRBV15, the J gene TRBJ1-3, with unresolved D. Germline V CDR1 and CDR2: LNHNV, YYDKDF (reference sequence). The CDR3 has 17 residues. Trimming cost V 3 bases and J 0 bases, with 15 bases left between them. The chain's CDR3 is CATSSWGKGSSGNTIYF. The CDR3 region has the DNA TGTGCCACCAGCAGCTGGGGTAAAGGGAGCTCTGGAAACACCATATATTTT. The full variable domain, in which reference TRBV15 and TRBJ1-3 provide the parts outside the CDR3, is DAMVIQNPRYQVTQFGKPVTLSCSQTLNHNVMYWYQQKSSQAPKLLFHYYDKDFNNEADTPDNFQSRRPNTSFCFLDIRSPGLGDTAMYLCATSSWGKGSSGNTIYFGEGSWLTVV.

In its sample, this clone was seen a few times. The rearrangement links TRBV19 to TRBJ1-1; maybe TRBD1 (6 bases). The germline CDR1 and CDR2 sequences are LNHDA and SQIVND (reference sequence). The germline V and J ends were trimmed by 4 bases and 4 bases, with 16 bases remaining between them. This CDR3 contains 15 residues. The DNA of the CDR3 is TGTGCCAGTAGTAGAAGGCAGGGGCCGGGCACTGAAGCTTTCTTT. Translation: CASSRRQGPGTEAFF.

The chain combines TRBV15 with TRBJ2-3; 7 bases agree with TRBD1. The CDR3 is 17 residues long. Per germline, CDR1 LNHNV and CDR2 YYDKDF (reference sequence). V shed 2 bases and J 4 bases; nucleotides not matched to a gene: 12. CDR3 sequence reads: CATSRLPGRGLADTQYF. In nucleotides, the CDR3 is TGTGCCACCAGCAGATTGCCGGGCAGGGGGTTAGCAGATACGCAGTATTTT.

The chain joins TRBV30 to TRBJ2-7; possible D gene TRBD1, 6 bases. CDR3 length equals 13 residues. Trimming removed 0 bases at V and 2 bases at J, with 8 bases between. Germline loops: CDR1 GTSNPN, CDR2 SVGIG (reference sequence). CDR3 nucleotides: TGTGCCTGGAGTGTGGGACATACCTACGAGCAGTACTTC. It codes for CAWSVGHTYEQYF.

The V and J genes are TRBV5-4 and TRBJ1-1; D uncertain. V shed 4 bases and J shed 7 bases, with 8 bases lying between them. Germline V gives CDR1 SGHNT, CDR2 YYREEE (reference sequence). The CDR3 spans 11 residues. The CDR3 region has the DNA TGTGCCAGCAGCCGAGGACTTGAAGCTTTCTTT. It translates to CASSRGLEAFF.

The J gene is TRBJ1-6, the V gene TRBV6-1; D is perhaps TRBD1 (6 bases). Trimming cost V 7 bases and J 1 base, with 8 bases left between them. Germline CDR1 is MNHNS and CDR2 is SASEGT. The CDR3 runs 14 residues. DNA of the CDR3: TGTGCCAGCATCCAGGGGTCCTATAATTCACCCCTCCACTTT. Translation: CASIQGSYNSPLHF.

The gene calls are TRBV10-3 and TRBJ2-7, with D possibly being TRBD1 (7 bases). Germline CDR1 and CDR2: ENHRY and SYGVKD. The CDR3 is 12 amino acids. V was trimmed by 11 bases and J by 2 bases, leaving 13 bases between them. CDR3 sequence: CAAGQLTYEQYF. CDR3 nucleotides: TGTGCCGCGGGACAGTTGACCTACGAGCAGTACTTC.

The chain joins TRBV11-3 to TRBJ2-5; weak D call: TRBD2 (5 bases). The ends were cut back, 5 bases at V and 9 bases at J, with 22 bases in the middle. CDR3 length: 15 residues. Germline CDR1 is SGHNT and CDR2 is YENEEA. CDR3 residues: CASSPRSRAEGSQYF. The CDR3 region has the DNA TGTGCCAGCAGCCCTCGGAGTAGGGCCGAGGGATCCCAGTACTTC.

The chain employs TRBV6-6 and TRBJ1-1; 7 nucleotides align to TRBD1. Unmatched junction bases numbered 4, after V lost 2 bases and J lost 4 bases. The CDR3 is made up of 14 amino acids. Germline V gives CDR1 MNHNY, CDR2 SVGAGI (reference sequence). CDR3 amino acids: CASSYIEGATEAFF. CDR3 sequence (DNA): TGTGCCAGCAGTTACATCGAGGGGGCCACTGAAGCTTTCTTT.

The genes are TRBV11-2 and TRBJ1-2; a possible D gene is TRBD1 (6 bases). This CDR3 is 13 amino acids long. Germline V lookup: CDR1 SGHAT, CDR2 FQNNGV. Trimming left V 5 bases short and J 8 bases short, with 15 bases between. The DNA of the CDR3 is TGTGCCAGCAGCCAGGACAGCTTAAGGGGCTACACCTTC. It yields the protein CASSQDSLRGYTF.

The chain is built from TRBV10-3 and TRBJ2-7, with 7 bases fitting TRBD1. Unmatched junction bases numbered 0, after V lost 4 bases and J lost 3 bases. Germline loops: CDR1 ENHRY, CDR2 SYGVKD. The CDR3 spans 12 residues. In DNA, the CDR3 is TGTGCCATCAGTGGGGACAGCTACGAGCAGTACTTC. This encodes CAISGDSYEQYF.